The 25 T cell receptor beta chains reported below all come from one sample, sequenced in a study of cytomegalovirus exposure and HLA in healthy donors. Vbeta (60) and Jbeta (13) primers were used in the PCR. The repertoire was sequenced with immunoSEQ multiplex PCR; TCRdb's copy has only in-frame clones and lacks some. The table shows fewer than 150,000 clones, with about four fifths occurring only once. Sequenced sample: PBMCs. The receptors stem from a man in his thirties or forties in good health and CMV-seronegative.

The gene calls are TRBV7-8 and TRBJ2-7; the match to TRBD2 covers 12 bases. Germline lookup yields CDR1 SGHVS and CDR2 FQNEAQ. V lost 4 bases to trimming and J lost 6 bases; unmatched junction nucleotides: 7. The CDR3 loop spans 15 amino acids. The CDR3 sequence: CASSSSTSGRAEQYF. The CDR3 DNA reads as TGTGCCAGCAGCTCATCGACTAGCGGGAGAGCCGAGCAGTACTTC.

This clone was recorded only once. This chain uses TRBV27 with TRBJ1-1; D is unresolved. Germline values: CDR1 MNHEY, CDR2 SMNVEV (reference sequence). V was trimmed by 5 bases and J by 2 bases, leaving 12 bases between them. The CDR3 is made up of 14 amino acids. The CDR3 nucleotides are TGTGCCAGCAGTCGCCCGACACCCAACACTGAAGCTTTCTTT. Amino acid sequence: CASSRPTPNTEAFF.

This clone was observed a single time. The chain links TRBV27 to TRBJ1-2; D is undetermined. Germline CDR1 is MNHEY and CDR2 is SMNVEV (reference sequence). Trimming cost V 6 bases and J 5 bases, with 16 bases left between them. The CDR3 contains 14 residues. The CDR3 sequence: CASSPAPTVYGYTF. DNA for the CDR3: TGTGCCAGCAGCCCCGCCCCCACAGTGTATGGCTACACCTTC.

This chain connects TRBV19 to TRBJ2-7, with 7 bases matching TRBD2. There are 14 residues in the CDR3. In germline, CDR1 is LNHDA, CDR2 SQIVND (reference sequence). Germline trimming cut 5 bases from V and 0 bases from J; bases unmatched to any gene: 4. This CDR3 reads CASSATGGSYEQYF. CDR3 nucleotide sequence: TGTGCCAGTAGTGCCACGGGAGGCTCCTACGAGCAGTACTTC.

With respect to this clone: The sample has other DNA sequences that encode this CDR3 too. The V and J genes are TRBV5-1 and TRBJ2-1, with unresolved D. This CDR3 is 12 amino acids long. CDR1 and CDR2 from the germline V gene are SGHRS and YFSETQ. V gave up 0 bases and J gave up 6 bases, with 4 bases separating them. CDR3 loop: CASSLAGNEQFF. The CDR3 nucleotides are TGCGCCAGCAGCTTGGCGGGCAATGAGCAGTTCTTC. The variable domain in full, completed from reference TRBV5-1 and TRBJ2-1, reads KAGVTQTPRYLIKTRGQQVTLSCSPISGHRSVSWYQQTPGQGLQFLFEYFSETQRNKGNFPGRFSGRQFSNSRSEMNVSTLELGDSALYLCASSLAGNEQFFGPGTRLTVL.

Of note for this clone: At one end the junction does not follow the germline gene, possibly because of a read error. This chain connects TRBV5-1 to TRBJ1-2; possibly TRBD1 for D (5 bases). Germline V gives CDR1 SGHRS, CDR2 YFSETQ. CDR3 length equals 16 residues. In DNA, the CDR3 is TGCGCCAGCAGCTTGGTGGGGGGGTATCCTAACTATGGCTACCCCTTC. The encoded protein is CASSLVGGYPNYGYPF.

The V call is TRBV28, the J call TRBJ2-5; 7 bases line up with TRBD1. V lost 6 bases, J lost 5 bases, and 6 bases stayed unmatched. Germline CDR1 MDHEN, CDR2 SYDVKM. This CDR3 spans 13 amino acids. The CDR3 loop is CASRPGTVETQYF. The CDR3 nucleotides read TGTGCCAGCAGACCCGGGACAGTGGAGACCCAGTACTTC.

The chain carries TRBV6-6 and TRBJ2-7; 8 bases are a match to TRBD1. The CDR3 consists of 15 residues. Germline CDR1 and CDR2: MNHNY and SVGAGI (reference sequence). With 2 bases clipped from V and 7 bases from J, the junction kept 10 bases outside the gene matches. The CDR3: CASSYDAGGMLEQYF. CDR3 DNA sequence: TGTGCCAGCAGTTACGATGCAGGGGGCATGTTAGAGCAGTACTTC.

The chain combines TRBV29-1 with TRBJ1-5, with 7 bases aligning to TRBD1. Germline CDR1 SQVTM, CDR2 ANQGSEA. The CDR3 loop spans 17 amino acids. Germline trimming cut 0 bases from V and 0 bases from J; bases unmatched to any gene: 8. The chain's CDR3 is CSVEDVPGQNSNQPQHF. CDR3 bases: TGCAGCGTTGAAGATGTACCGGGACAGAATAGCAATCAGCCCCAGCATTTT.

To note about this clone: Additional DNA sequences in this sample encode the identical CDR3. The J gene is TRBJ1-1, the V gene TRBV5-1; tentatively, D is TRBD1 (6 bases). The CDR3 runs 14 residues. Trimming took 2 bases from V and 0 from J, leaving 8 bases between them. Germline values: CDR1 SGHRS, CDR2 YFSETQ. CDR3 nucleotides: TGCGCCAGCAGCTTACAGGGTATGAACACTGAAGCTTTCTTT. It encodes CASSLQGMNTEAFF.

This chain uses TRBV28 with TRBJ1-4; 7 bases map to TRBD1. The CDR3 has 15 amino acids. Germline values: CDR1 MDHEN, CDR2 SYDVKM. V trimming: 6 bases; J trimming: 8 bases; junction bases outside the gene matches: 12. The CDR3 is CASSFRQGVGEKLFF. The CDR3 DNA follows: TGTGCCAGCAGCTTCAGACAGGGAGTGGGAGAAAAACTGTTTTTT.

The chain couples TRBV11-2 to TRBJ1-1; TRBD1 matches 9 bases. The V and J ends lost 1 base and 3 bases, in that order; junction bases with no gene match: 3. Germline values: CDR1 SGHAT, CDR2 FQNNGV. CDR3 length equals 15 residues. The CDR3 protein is CASSLGDRVYTEAFF. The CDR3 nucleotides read TGTGCCAGCAGCTTAGGGGACAGGGTGTACACTGAAGCTTTCTTT.

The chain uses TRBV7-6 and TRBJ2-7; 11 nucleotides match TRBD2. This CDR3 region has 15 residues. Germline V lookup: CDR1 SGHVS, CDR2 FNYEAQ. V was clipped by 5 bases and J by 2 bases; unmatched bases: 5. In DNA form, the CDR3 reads TGTGCCAGCAGCCTACTAGCGGGGGAAACCTACGAGCAGTACTTC. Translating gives CASSLLAGETYEQYF.

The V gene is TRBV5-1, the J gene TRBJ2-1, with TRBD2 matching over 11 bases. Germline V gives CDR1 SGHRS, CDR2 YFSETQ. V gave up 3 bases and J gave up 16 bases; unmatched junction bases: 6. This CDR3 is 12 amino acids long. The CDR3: CASSSWTSGLFF. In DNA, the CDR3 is TGCGCCAGCAGCTCCTGGACTAGCGGGCTCTTCTTC.

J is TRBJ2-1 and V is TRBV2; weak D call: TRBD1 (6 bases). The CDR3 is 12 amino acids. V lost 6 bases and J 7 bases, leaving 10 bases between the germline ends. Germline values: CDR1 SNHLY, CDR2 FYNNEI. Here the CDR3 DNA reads TGTGCCAGCAGACCTCAGGGGAATGAGCAGTTCTTC. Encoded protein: CASRPQGNEQFF.

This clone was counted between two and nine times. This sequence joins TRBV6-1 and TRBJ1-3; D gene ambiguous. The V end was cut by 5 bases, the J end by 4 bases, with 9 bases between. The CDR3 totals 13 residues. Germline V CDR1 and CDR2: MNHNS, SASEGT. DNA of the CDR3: TGTGCCAGCAGTCCCCGAGTGGGAAACACCATATATTTT. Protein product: CASSPRVGNTIYF.

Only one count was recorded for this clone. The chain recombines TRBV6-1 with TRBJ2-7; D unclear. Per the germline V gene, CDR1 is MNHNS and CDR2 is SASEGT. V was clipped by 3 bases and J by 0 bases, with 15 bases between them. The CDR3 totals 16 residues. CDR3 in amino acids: CASSDYGSRSSYEQYF. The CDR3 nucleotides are TGTGCCAGCAGTGATTACGGCTCTCGGAGCTCCTACGAGCAGTACTTC.

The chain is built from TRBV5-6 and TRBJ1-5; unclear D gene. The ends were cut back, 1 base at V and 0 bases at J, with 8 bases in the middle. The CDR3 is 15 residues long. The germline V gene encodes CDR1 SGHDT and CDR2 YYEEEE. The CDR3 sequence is CASSLNGYSNQPQHF. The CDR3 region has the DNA TGTGCCAGCAGCTTGAACGGTTATAGCAATCAGCCCCAGCATTTT.

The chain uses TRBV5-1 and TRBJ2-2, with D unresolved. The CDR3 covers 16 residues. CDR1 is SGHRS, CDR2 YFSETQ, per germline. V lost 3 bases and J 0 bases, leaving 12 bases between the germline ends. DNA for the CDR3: TGCGCCAGCAGCTCCCTGGCGGCGACGAACACCGGGGAGCTGTTTTTT. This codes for CASSSLAATNTGELFF.

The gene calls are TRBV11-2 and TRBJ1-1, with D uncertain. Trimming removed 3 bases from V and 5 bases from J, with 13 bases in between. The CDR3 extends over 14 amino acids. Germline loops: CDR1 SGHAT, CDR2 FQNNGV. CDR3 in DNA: TGTGCCAGCAGCTTCTCAGAGCGGGGAACTGAAGCTTTCTTT. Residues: CASSFSERGTEAFF.

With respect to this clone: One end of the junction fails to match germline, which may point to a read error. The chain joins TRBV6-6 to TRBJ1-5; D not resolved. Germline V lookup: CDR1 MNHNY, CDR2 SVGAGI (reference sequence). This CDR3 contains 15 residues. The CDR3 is CASRGRRDSSQPQHF. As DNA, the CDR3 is TGTGCCAGCAGAGGCCGACGGGATAGCAGTCAGCCCCAGCATTTT.

CDR3 in DNA: TGCGCCAGCAGCATGACGGGGTTCTCTGGAAACACCATATATTTT. Protein product: CASSMTGFSGNTIYF. The chain couples TRBV5-1 to TRBJ1-3; no clear D. The germline gives CDR1 SGHRS, CDR2 YFSETQ. The CDR3 runs to 15 residues. V dropped 4 bases and J dropped 0 bases, with 11 bases sitting between them.

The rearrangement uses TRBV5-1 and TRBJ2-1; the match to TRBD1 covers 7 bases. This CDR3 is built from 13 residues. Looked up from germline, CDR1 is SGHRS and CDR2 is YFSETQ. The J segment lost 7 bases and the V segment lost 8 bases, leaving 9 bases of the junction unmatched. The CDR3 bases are TGCGCCAGTTGGAGACAGGGTGGTAATGAGCAGTTCTTC. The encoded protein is CASWRQGGNEQFF. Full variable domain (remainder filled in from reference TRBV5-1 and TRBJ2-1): KAGVTQTPRYLIKTRGQQVTLSCSPISGHRSVSWYQQTPGQGLQFLFEYFSETQRNKGNFPGRFSGRQFSNSRSEMNVSTLELGDSALYLCASWRQGGNEQFFGPGTRLTVL.

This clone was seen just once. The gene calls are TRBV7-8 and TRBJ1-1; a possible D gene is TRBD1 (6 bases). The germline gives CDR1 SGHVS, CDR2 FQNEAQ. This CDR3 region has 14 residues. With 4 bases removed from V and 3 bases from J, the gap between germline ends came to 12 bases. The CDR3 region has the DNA TGTGCCAGCAGCTACGGACAGTGGGACACTGAAGCTTTCTTT. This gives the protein CASSYGQWDTEAFF.

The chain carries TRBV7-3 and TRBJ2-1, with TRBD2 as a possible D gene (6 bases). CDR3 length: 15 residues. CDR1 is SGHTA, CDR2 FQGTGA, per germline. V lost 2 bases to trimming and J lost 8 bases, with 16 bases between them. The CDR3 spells CASSLELAAADEQFF. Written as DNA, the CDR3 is TGTGCCAGCAGCTTAGAGTTAGCGGCCGCCGATGAGCAGTTCTTC.